The entry that follows covers one TCR beta chain sequence. Its antigen is not identified. Each patient experienced a relapse that followed autologous stem cell transplantation, and brentuximab vedotin exposure varied. Under best response, outcomes were complete response, partial response or progressive disease. The data derive from a study of PD-1 blockade in classical Hodgkin lymphoma. The V and J ends lost 0 bases and 2 bases respectively, with 13 bases between them. The CDR3 runs 16 residues. Germline V gene data show CDR1 as PRHDT and CDR2 as FYEKMQ (reference sequence). Sequencing was performed with immunoSEQ multiplex PCR; in TCRdb, only in-frame clones are kept and a portion is missing. The table shows around 13,000 clones, with 80% to 95% occurring only once. Findings and limits, study-wide: With CD4+ cells, TCR diversity rose significantly by C4D1, but not with CD8+ cells. Baseline diversity was lower in partial responders and progressors than complete responders.

This chain connects TRBV13 to TRBJ2-5, with D perhaps matching TRBD2 (5 bases). This material consisted of peripheral blood mononuclear cells (PBMCs), taken at baseline. The sequence was obtained from a human donor with classical Hodgkin lymphoma. The CDR3 loop is CASSLGLATKQETQYF. The CDR3 coding sequence is TGTGCCAGCAGCTTAGGCCTAGCAACTAAACAAGAGACCCAGTACTTC.